These 30 T cell receptor beta chains share one sample of origin, sequenced in a study of T-cell reconstitution after alpha-beta-depleted transplantation in children. Unique molecular identifiers tagged the TCRbeta library. TCRdb re-analysed the PCR reads in MiXCR, keeping a single row per CDR3 protein. The sample shows about 580,000 distinct CDR3 sequences, about 21% of them seen only once. Sequenced material: PBMCs, mostly from graft donor cells, taken 360 days after TCRalphabeta/CD19-depleted stem cell transplant. The receptors were gathered from a boy in the first two years of life who had a stem cell transplant for acute myeloid leukemia, so the T cells may come from the graft donor.

Many counts were recorded for this clonotype. The genes are TRBV27 and TRBJ2-1, with TRBD1 identical over 7 bases. The V gene end was trimmed by 2 bases and the J gene end by 10 bases; junction bases not matched to a gene: 14. Germline V gene sequence: CDR1 MNHEY, CDR2 SMNVEV (reference sequence). This CDR3 has 16 residues. The CDR3 here is CASSLNLGGARTEQFF. CDR3 DNA sequence: TGTGCCAGCAGTTTAAATCTAGGGGGCGCCCGGACAGAGCAGTTCTTC.

In its sample, this clonotype was seen many times. The rearrangement links TRBV20-1 to TRBJ1-1, with D maybe TRBD1 (5 bases). Trimming stripped 3 bases from V and 0 bases from J, with 20 bases between. This CDR3 has 17 residues. CDR1 is DFQATT, CDR2 SNEGSKA, per germline (reference sequence). The CDR3 DNA reads TGCAGTGCTAGCGGGGCGCCCCCTAGGTACATGAACACTGAAGCTTTCTTT. Translation gives CSASGAPPRYMNTEAFF.

V gene TRBV23-1 combines with J gene TRBJ2-7; the D gene could be TRBD1 or TRBD2 (5 bases each). TRBV23-1 is noted as an ORF with a role that remains uncertain. This CDR3 has 14 residues. The CDR3 region has the DNA TGTGCCAGCAGTCCGGGGCTCTTGTCCTACGAGCAGTACGTC. As protein: CASSPGLLSYEQYV.

This clonotype was observed at least ten times. The chain couples TRBV10-3 to TRBJ2-5; TRBD1 is a possible D gene (6 bases). The CDR3 contains 14 residues. The V gene's germline CDR1 is ENHRY and CDR2 SYGVKD. The V and J ends lost 10 bases and 4 bases respectively, with 19 bases between them. For the CDR3, the DNA is TGTGCCACCTTCCCAGGGGCGAGGGGAGAGACCCAGTACTTC. Translation: CATFPGARGETQYF.

This clonotype has a count of ten or more. The chain is built from TRBV20-1 and TRBJ2-1; 7 nucleotides align to TRBD1. The trim removed 5 bases at V and 2 bases at J, leaving 6 bases unmatched. Germline V gene lookup returns CDR1 DFQATT and CDR2 SNEGSKA (reference sequence). This CDR3 contains 14 residues. Here the CDR3 DNA reads TGCAGTGCTTACACCGGGACAGCCTACAATGAGCAGTTCTTC. Protein product: CSAYTGTAYNEQFF.

The rearrangement uses TRBV7-9 and TRBJ2-7; D is unresolved. CDR3 size: 16 residues. Germline values: CDR1 SEHNR, CDR2 FQNEAQ (reference sequence). The germline V and J ends were trimmed by 5 bases and 4 bases, with 21 bases remaining between them. CDR3 coding DNA: TGTGCCAGCAGCAGTACCGCCAGTAGAGAGGATTACGAGCAGTACTTC. Encoded protein: CASSSTASREDYEQYF.

On this clonotype itself: It may be a read error: a sequence one base away is much more abundant. The chain is built from TRBV3-1 and TRBJ2-3; D is unresolved. The germline V and J ends were trimmed by 1 base and 7 bases, with 3 bases remaining between them. The CDR3 contains 11 residues. Germline lookup yields CDR1 LGHDT and CDR2 YNNKEL (reference sequence). The CDR3 sequence: CASSQVNTQYF. CDR3 sequence (DNA): TGTGCCAGCAGCCAAGTTAATACGCAGTATTTT.

This clonotype has a count of ten or more. This chain links TRBV2 with TRBJ1-1, with 8 nucleotides matching TRBD1. This CDR3 spans 14 amino acids. Trimming removed 7 bases from V and 3 bases from J; junction bases left unmatched: 7. Germline CDR1 reads SNHLY; CDR2 reads FYNNEI. CDR3: CASIRETGDTEAFF. Here the CDR3 DNA reads TGTGCCAGCATAAGGGAGACAGGGGACACTGAAGCTTTCTTT.

The rearrangement uses TRBV6-5 and TRBJ2-2; TRBD1 matches 7 bases. The germline gives CDR1 MNHEY, CDR2 SVGAGI. V shed 2 bases, J shed 5 bases, and the junction held 5 bases outside the gene matches. The CDR3 runs 15 residues. CDR3 DNA: TGTGCCAGCAGTTACATCACAGGGGTTACCGGGGAGCTGTTTTTT. Protein: CASSYITGVTGELFF.

The V and J genes are TRBV5-4 and TRBJ2-2; a weak D match, TRBD1 (6 bases). V was pared by 4 bases and J by 4 bases, with 17 bases between. The CDR3 totals 16 residues. CDR1 is SGHNT and CDR2 is YYREEE in the germline V gene (reference sequence). The CDR3, as DNA: TGTGCCAGCAGCCCCGGGGACACCAGCCTCACCGGGGAGCTGTTTTTT. Encoded protein: CASSPGDTSLTGELFF.

This clonotype turned up a few times. V is TRBV27 and J is TRBJ2-7; perhaps TRBD2 as D (5 bases). CDR1 is MNHEY, CDR2 SMNVEV, per germline (reference sequence). Trimming took 0 bases from V and 6 from J, leaving 15 bases between them. The CDR3 contains 15 residues. CDR3 sequence: CASSLSGEVVVEQYF. DNA for the CDR3: TGTGCCAGCAGTTTATCGGGAGAGGTGGTGGTCGAGCAGTACTTC.

The chain recombines TRBV20-1 with TRBJ2-3; TRBD1 matches 10 bases. The CDR3 spans 17 residues. Germline V gene data show CDR1 as DFQATT and CDR2 as SNEGSKA (reference sequence). J was trimmed by 5 bases and V by 1 base; bases with no gene match: 12. The CDR3 DNA reads TGCAGTGCTAGAGTCGGGTTCGGGACAGGGGTTCTAGATACGCAGTATTTT. It is translated as CSARVGFGTGVLDTQYF.

The V and J genes are TRBV7-9 and TRBJ2-7, with D perhaps TRBD1 or TRBD2 (5 bases each). CDR3 length: 13 amino acids. Germline V CDR1 and CDR2: SEHNR, FQNEAQ (reference sequence). Between the trimmed V and J ends, which lost 1 base and 6 bases, there was a span of 10 bases. CDR3: CASSLEAGTEQYF. CDR3 nucleotides: TGTGCCAGCAGCTTAGAGGCTGGGACCGAGCAGTACTTC.

The chain links TRBV20-1 to TRBJ2-3, with D tentatively TRBD1 (6 bases). The CDR3 extends over 15 amino acids. Trimming cost V 2 bases and J 2 bases, with 14 bases left between them. From germline, CDR1 is DFQATT and CDR2 SNEGSKA (reference sequence). The CDR3 loop reads CSARTGNRATDTQYF. CDR3 in DNA: TGCAGTGCTAGAACAGGGAATAGGGCCACAGATACGCAGTATTTT.

The chain joins TRBV20-1 to TRBJ2-7, with a weak D call TRBD1 (6 bases). With 6 bases removed from V and 2 bases from J, the gap between germline ends came to 17 bases. Germline loops: CDR1 DFQATT, CDR2 SNEGSKA (reference sequence). The CDR3 extends over 14 amino acids. The CDR3 DNA reads TGCAGTGCCTCTAGGCCAGGGGTGACCTACGAGCAGTACGTC. Residues: CSASRPGVTYEQYV.

In this sample, this clonotype turned up many times. The V and J genes are TRBV9 and TRBJ1-1; D not resolved. Germline V gene lookup returns CDR1 SGDLS and CDR2 YYNGEE. The CDR3 sequence is 14 residues long. V shed 1 base and J shed 2 bases, with 9 bases lying between them. This CDR3 reads CASSVTGENTEAFF. The DNA for the CDR3 is TGTGCCAGCAGCGTAACCGGGGAAAACACTGAAGCTTTCTTT.

The CDR3 is CASSESGRGFEQYF. In DNA, the CDR3 is TGTGCCAGCAGTGAATCTGGCAGGGGGTTCGAGCAGTACTTC. The chain carries TRBV2 and TRBJ2-7; 7 positions agree with TRBD1. CDR1 and CDR2 (germline): SNHLY, FYNNEI. The trim removed 2 bases at V and 6 bases at J, leaving 7 bases unmatched. The CDR3 runs 14 residues.

The chain is built from TRBV18 and TRBJ1-3; D is possibly TRBD1 (5 bases). V gave up 3 bases and J gave up 4 bases, with 25 bases separating them. Germline CDR1 is KGHSH and CDR2 is LQKENI. CDR3 length: 19 amino acids. The CDR3: CASSPWLAGHPKPGNTIYF. In nucleotides, the CDR3 is TGTGCCAGCTCACCTTGGCTTGCGGGGCACCCTAAACCCGGAAACACCATATATTTT.

The chain combines TRBV10-2 with TRBJ1-5; no definite D call. The V end lost 0 bases, the J end lost 1 base, and 7 bases lay between the germline ends. The CDR3 contains 15 residues. Germline V gene lookup returns CDR1 WSHSY and CDR2 SAAADI. The CDR3, as DNA: TGCGCCAGCAGTGAGTCTCGGGGAAGCAATCAGCCCCAGCATTTT. Translating gives CASSESRGSNQPQHF.

In its sample, this clonotype was seen many times. The chain employs TRBV7-9 and TRBJ2-2; no clear D gene. Germline CDR1 and CDR2: SEHNR and FQNEAQ (reference sequence). With 1 base removed from V and 6 bases from J, the gap between germline ends came to 3 bases. The CDR3 extends over 12 amino acids. The CDR3 DNA reads TGTGCCAGCAGCTTAGTTCCCGGGGAGCTGTTTTTT. It codes for CASSLVPGELFF.

A few counts support this clonotype. This chain joins TRBV28 and TRBJ2-7; D perhaps matches TRBD1 (6 bases). There are 15 residues in the CDR3. CDR1 is MDHEN, CDR2 SYDVKM, per germline. Trimming shortened V by 5 bases and J by 0 bases, and 14 bases separated the two germline ends. The CDR3 DNA follows: TGTGCCAGCAGTCGACCAGGACAGAGCTCCTACGAGCAGTACGTC. Its translation is CASSRPGQSSYEQYV.

This clonotype was counted at least ten times. V is TRBV4-3 and J is TRBJ2-3; 10 nucleotides align to TRBD2. V lost 4 bases and J lost 4; bases outside the gene matches: 5. The CDR3 totals 15 residues. CDR1 and CDR2 from the germline V gene are LGHNA and YSLEER. CDR3 in amino acids: CASSRTSGVSDTQYF. The CDR3 DNA reads TGCGCCAGCAGCCGTACTAGCGGGGTCTCAGATACGCAGTATTTT.

This clonotype was seen at least ten times. This sequence joins TRBV20-1 and TRBJ2-3, with D possibly being TRBD2 (5 bases). There are 17 residues in the CDR3. V was trimmed by 7 bases and J by 4 bases, leaving 27 bases between them. Per germline, CDR1 DFQATT and CDR2 SNEGSKA (reference sequence). The CDR3 region is CSVRKVPGPEEADTQYF. The CDR3 DNA reads as TGCAGTGTTCGAAAGGTCCCGGGCCCGGAGGAGGCAGATACGCAGTATTTT.

This rearrangement joins TRBV4-1 to TRBJ2-1; D is uncertain. Germline assignment: CDR1 MGHRA and CDR2 YSYEKL. This CDR3 is built from 11 residues. Trimming removed 1 base at V and 9 bases at J, with 4 bases between. CDR3 amino acids: CASSQVGEQFF. CDR3 bases: TGCGCCAGCAGCCAAGTGGGTGAGCAGTTCTTC.

This clonotype was recorded many times. V is TRBV12-3 or TRBV12-4 and J is TRBJ1-5; 7 nucleotides align to TRBD1. This CDR3 has 14 residues. The ends lost 6 bases at V and 4 bases at J; junction bases unmatched: 6. CDR3 nucleotides: TGTGCCAGCAGACCCGGACAGGAGAATCAGCCCCAGCATTTT. Its protein product is CASRPGQENQPQHF.

The genes are TRBV5-1 and TRBJ1-1; 7 positions agree with TRBD1. The trim removed 7 bases at V and 3 bases at J, leaving 9 bases unmatched. The length of the CDR3 is 14 residues. Looked up from germline, CDR1 is SGHRS and CDR2 is YFSETQ. Here the CDR3 reads CASAKGGQDTEAFF. Here the CDR3 DNA reads TGCGCCAGCGCGAAGGGAGGACAGGACACTGAAGCTTTCTTT.

This clonotype was recorded a few times. The rearrangement links TRBV5-8 to TRBJ1-4, with a weak D call TRBD1 (5 bases). CDR1 is SGHTS and CDR2 is YDEGEE in the germline V gene. The CDR3 runs 15 residues. Trimming pared 1 base from V and 5 bases from J, leaving 12 bases between. Written as DNA, the CDR3 is TGTGCCAGCAGCTTGCCGACAGTGCGGAATGAAAAACTGTTTTTT. It yields the protein CASSLPTVRNEKLFF.

Notes on this clonotype: Mismatch with germline at one junction end may stem from a read error. The chain is built from TRBV28 and TRBJ1-5, with TRBD1 matching 7 bases. CDR1 MDHEN and CDR2 SYDVKM come from the germline V gene. The CDR3 contains 17 residues. CDR3 DNA: TGCGTTTCGGGACAGCTTTACTCGTCTTATAGCAATCAGCCCCAGCATTTT. This translates into CVSGQLYSSYSNQPQHF.

The chain employs TRBV25-1 and TRBJ2-2; D possibly corresponds to TRBD1 (5 bases). The CDR3 extends over 19 amino acids. Trimming took 0 bases from V and 1 from J, leaving 18 bases between them. The germline V gene has CDR1 MGHDK and CDR2 SYGVNS. CDR3: CASSEYFLGDSLNTGELFF. The CDR3 DNA reads TGTGCCAGCAGTGAATATTTTTTGGGCGACAGCTTGAACACCGGGGAGCTGTTTTTT.

The rearrangement joins TRBV5-1 to TRBJ2-7; TRBD1 might be the D (6 bases). CDR3 size: 15 residues. Germline V gene lookup returns CDR1 SGHRS and CDR2 YFSETQ. V gave up 2 bases and J gave up 5 bases, with 17 bases separating them. The CDR3 DNA reads TGCGCCAGCAGCTTCAGGGGCCCCTCTTTGGACGAGCAGTACTTC. Protein: CASSFRGPSLDEQYF.